Listed below are T cell receptor beta chains from one sample, sequenced in a study of blood T cell repertoires in COVID-19. TCRdb's copy holds only in-frame clones and misses some; the assay was immunoSEQ multiplex PCR. In the table there are 250,000 to 300,000 clones, around 87% of which are singletons. Sequencing was carried out using peripheral blood. The receptors were gathered from a woman aged 45-65 years who had recovered from COVID-19. The CDR3 runs from the conserved cysteine through the conserved F or W. A D gene is named only where the DNA matches it firmly. Clone size is stated in some rows and not others, as once, few, many or a class when expanded.

.,TRBV5-1,.,TRBJ1-2,TGCGCCAGCAGCTTGGCCGGACAGAATGGCTACACCTTC,CASSLAGQNGYTF
TRBD1,TRBV6-5,.,TRBJ2-7,TGTGCCAGCACCCCCGACAGGGGAGGCTACGAGCAGTACTTC,CASTPDRGGYEQYF
.,TRBV12-5,.,TRBJ1-1,TGTGCTAGTGGTTTGGCCCCAACGAACTCTCGGAACACTGAAGCTTTCTTT,CASGLAPTNSRNTEAFF
.,TRBV9,.,TRBJ1-1,TGTGCCAGCAGCGTAGGGGTTTCGGGTGAAGCTTTCTTT,CASSVGVSGEAFF
.,TRBV4-2,.,TRBJ1-1,TGTGCCAGCAGCCCGGGAGGGACTGAAGCTTTCTTT,CASSPGGTEAFF
TRBD1,TRBV9,.,TRBJ1-2,TGTGCCAGCAGCGTAGAATCGGGACAGGGTGCTAGGTTGGCCTTC,CASSVESGQGARLAF
.,TRBV6-2/TRBV6-3,.,TRBJ1-5,TGTGCCAGCAGCTCGGGAGGGACCGTGAATCAGCCCCAGCATTTT,CASSSGGTVNQPQHF
.,TRBV2,.,TRBJ1-1,TGTGCCAGCAGTGAAGGTTCTTGGAGAGGGAACACTGAAGCTTTCTTT,CASSEGSWRGNTEAFF
.,TRBV19,few,TRBJ1-6,TGTGCCAGTAGTAATCCCAGGGGCCTCCAGAATTCACCCCTCCACTTT,CASSNPRGLQNSPLHF
TRBD1,TRBV28,.,TRBJ1-5,TGTGCCAGCAGTCTACGACAGGGTCATCAGCCCCAGCATTTT,CASSLRQGHQPQHF
TRBD2,TRBV4-1,.,TRBJ2-7,TGCGCCAGCAGCCAAGATCTAGGAGGTAGCGGGAGGGCCGTCCACGAGCAGTACTTC,CASSQDLGGSGRAVHEQYF
.,TRBV9,.,TRBJ1-3,TGTGCCAGCAGCGTATCGAGATCCTCTGGAAACACCATATATTTT,CASSVSRSSGNTIYF
.,TRBV7-2,.,TRBJ2-1,TGTGCCAGCAGCTTAGTCCCGGGAGCGGTTAATGAGCAGTTCTTC,CASSLVPGAVNEQFF
.,TRBV5-6,.,TRBJ1-4,TGTGCCAGCAGCTGGGCAGGTCAAGGGGCGGAAAAACTGTTTTTT,CASSWAGQGAEKLFF
TRBD1,TRBV7-2,.,TRBJ1-2,TGTGCCAGCAGCTTGGACAGGGGCCGGACCCAAGCTAACTATGGCTACACCTTC,CASSLDRGRTQANYGYTF
.,TRBV12-5,few,TRBJ2-5,TGTGCTAGTGGTTTTTGGGGGGGCCGTCGGGAGACCCAGTACTTC,CASGFWGGRRETQYF
.,TRBV4-1,.,TRBJ2-3,TGCGCCAGCAGCCAACTGCGGGGCGCGAGCACAGATACGCAGTATTTT,CASSQLRGASTDTQYF
.,TRBV6-5,.,TRBJ1-1,TGTGCCAGCAGTTCTGTGAACACTGAAGCTTTCTTT,CASSSVNTEAFF
TRBD1,TRBV5-4,.,TRBJ1-1,TGTGCCAGCAGCTTGGATTTGACAGGGGGCACTGAAGCTTTCTTT,CASSLDLTGGTEAFF
.,TRBV6-1,.,TRBJ1-2,TGTGCCAGCAGTGAGCCCCCAGGGCTAATCTCCTACACCTTC,CASSEPPGLISYTF
.,TRBV4-3,.,TRBJ1-1,TGCGCCAGCAGCCAAGCCGGACAGTACACTGAAGCTTTCTTT,CASSQAGQYTEAFF
TRBD1,TRBV5-6,.,TRBJ1-2,TGTGCCAGCAGCTACGGGACAGGTGACTATGGCTACACCTTC,CASSYGTGDYGYTF
.,TRBV6-5,many,TRBJ2-1,TGTGCCAGCAGGGGCTACCTCAATGAGCAGTTCTTC,CASRGYLNEQFF
.,TRBV10-3,.,TRBJ2-5,TGTGCCATCAGTGATGACATCCAAGAGACCCAGTACTTC,CAISDDIQETQYF
TRBD1,TRBV6-5,.,TRBJ2-3,TGTGCCAGCAGCACAGGGGGCATGCAGTATTTT,CASSTGGMQYF
.,TRBV20-1,.,TRBJ2-5,TGCAGTGCTAGTTTACCCGAGGAGACCCAGTACTTC,CSASLPEETQYF
TRBD1,TRBV7-8,.,TRBJ1-6,TGTGCCAGCAGCTCAATCCGACAGGGCGGAAATTCACCCCTCCACTTT,CASSSIRQGGNSPLHF
TRBD1,TRBV19,.,TRBJ2-2,TGTGCCAGTAGTATTAGGGGGCGACAGGGGTTCACCGGGGAGCTGTTTTTT,CASSIRGRQGFTGELFF
.,TRBV28,.,TRBJ2-7,TGTGCCAGCAGTTTGGGGGGACTTTACTCCTACGAGCAGTACTTC,CASSLGGLYSYEQYF
TRBD2,TRBV15,.,TRBJ2-5,TGTGCCACCAGCAGAGATCTTACTAGCGGGAGTCATTCCATCCAAGAGACCCAGTACTTC,CATSRDLTSGSHSIQETQYF
TRBD1,TRBV7-8,.,TRBJ1-1,TGTGCCAGCAGCTTCTTGCTGTACAGGGGGCAGAACACTGAAGCTTTCTTT,CASSFLLYRGQNTEAFF
TRBD2,TRBV19,.,TRBJ2-7,TGTGCCAGTAGTATGTATACTAGCGGGAGCTACGAGCAGTACTTC,CASSMYTSGSYEQYF
.,TRBV12-3/TRBV12-4,.,TRBJ2-5,TGTGCCAGCAGTTTTTCAGGGGTACAGACCCAGTACTTC,CASSFSGVQTQYF
.,TRBV5-8,.,TRBJ1-3,TGTGCCAGCAGCCTTGGATACAGGGCTATCTCGGCTGGAAACACCATATATTTT,CASSLGYRAISAGNTIYF
TRBD1,TRBV9,.,TRBJ1-3,TGTGCCAGCAGCCGAACAGGGGGTGGAAACACCATATATTTT,CASSRTGGGNTIYF
.,TRBV2,.,TRBJ2-5,TGTGCCAGCGGCTCGTCTCGCACAGAGACCCAGTACTTC,CASGSSRTETQYF
TRBD2,TRBV11-2,.,TRBJ2-1,TGTGCCAGCAGCTTAGCGGGAGGACGTAATGAGCAGTTCTTC,CASSLAGGRNEQFF